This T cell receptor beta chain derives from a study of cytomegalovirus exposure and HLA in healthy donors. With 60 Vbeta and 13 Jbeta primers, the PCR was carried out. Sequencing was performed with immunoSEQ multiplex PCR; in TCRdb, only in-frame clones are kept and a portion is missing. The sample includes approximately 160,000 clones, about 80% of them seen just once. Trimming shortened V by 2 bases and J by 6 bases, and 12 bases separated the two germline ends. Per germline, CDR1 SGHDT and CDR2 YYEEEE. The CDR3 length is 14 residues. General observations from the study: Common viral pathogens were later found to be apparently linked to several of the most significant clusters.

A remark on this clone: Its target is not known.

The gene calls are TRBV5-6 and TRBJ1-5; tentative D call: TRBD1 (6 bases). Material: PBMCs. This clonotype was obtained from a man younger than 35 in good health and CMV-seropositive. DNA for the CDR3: TGTGCCAGCAGCTTACAGGGTTATGGTCAGCCCCAGCATTTT. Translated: CASSLQGYGQPQHF. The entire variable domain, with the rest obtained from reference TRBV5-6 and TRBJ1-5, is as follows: DAGVTQSPTHLIKTRGQQVTLRCSPKSGHDTVSWYQQALGQGPQFIFQYYEEEERQRGNFPDRFSGHQFPNYSSELNVNALLLGDSALYLCASSLQGYGQPQHFGDGTRLSIL.